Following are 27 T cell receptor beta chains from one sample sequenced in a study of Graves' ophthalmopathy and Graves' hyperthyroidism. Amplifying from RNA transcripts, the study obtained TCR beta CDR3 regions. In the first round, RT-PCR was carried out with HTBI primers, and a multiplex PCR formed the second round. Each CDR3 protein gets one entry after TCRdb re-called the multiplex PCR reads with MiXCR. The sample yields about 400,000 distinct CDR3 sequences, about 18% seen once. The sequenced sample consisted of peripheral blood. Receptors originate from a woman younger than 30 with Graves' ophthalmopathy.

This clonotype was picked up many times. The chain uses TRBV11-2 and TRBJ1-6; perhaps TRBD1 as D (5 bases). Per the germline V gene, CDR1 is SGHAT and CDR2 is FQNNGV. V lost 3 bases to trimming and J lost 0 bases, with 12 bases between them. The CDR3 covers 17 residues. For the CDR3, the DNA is TGTGCCAGCAGCTTTAGTGGGGCCAGCTCCTATAATTCACCCCTCCACTTT. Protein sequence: CASSFSGASSYNSPLHF.

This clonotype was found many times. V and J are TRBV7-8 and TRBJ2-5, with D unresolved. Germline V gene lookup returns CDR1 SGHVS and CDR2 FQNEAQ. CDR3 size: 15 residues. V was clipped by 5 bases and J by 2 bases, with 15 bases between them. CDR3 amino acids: CASSPPAVGQETQYF. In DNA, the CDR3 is TGTGCCAGCAGCCCCCCGGCGGTTGGACAAGAGACCCAGTACTTC. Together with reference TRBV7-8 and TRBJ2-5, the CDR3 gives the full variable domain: GAGVSQSPRYKVAKRGQDVALRCDPISGHVSLFWYQQALGQGPEFLTYFQNEAQLDKSGLPSDRFFAERPEGSVSTLKIQRTQQEDSAVYLCASSPPAVGQETQYFGPGTRLLVL.

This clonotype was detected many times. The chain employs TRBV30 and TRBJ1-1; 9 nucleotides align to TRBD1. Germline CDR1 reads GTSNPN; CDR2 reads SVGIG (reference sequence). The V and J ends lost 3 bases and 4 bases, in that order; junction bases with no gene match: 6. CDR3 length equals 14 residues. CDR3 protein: CAWSDKTGGTEAFF. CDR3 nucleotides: TGTGCCTGGAGCGACAAGACAGGGGGCACTGAAGCTTTCTTT.

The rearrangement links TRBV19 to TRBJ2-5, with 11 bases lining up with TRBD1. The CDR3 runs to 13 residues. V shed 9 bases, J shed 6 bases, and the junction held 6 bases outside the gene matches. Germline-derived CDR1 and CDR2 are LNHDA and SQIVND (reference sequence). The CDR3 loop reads CASKGTGGQTQYF. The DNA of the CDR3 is TGTGCCAGCAAGGGGACAGGGGGGCAGACCCAGTACTTC.

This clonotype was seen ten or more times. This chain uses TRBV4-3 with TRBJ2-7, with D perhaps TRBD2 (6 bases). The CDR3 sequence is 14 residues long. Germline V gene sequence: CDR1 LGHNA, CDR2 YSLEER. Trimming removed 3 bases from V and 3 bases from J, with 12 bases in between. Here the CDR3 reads CASSHGGGNYEQYF. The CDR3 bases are TGCGCCAGCAGCCACGGCGGCGGGAACTACGAGCAGTACTTC.

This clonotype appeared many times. CDR3 amino acids: CASQPGDRPNTEAFF. The CDR3 bases are TGTGCCAGCCAACCCGGGGACAGGCCGAACACTGAAGCTTTCTTT. The chain has TRBV2 and TRBJ1-1; TRBD1 matches at 8 bases. The ends lost 8 bases at V and 1 base at J; junction bases unmatched: 9. The V gene's germline CDR1 is SNHLY and CDR2 FYNNEI. This CDR3 has 15 amino acids.

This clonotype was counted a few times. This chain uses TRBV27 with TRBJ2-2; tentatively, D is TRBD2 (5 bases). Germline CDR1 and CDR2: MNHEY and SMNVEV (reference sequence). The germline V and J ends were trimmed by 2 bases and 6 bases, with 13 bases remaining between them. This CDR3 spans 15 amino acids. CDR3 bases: TGTGCCAGCAGTTTAATGACGGGGAGATCCGGGGAGCTGTTTTTT. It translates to CASSLMTGRSGELFF.

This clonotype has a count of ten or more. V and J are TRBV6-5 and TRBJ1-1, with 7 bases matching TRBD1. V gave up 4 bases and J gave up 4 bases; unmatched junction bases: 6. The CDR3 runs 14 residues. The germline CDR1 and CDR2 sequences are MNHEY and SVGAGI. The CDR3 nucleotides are TGTGCCAGCAGTTCTACAGGGGTCCCCACTGAAGCTTTCTTT. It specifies CASSSTGVPTEAFF.

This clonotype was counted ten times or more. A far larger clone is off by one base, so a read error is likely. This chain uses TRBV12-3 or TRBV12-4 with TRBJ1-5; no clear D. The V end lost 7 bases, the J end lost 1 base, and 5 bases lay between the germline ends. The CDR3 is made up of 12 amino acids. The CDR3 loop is CASNLSNQPQHF. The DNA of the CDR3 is TGTGCCAGCAATCTGAGCAATCAGCCCCAGCATTTT.

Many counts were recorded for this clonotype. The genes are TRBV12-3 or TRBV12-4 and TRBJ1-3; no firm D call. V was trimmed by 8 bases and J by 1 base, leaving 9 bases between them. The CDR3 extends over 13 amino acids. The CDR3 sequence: CASYTLSGNTIYF. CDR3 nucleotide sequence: TGTGCCAGCTACACTCTATCTGGAAACACCATATATTTT.

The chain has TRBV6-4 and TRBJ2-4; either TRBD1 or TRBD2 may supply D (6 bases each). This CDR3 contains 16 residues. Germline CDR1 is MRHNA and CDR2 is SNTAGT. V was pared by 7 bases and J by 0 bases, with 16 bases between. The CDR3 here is CASTPGGPLAKNIQYF. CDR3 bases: TGTGCCAGCACACCCGGGGGCCCCTTAGCCAAAAACATTCAGTACTTC.

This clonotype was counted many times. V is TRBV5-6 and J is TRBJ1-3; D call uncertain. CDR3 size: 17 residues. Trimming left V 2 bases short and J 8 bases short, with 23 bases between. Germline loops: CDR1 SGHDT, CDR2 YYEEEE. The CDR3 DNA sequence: TGTGCCAGCAGCTTAGTACTACAAGAAACGATAAGCGACACCATATATTTT. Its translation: CASSLVLQETISDTIYF.

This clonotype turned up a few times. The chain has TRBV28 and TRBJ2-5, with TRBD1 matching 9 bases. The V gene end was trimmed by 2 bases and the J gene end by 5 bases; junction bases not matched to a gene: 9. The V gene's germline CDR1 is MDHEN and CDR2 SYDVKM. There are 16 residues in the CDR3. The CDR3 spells CASSLIFGTGSETQYF. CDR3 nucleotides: TGTGCCAGCAGTTTAATTTTCGGGACAGGGTCGGAGACCCAGTACTTC.

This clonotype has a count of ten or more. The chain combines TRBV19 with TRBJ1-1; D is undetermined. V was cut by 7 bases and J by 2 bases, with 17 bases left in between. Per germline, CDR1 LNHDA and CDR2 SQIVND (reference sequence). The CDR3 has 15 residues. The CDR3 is CASKNVPTSNTEAFF. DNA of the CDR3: TGTGCCAGTAAGAATGTTCCCACCTCTAACACTGAAGCTTTCTTT. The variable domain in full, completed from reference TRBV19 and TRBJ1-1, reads DGGITQSPKYLFRKEGQNVTLSCEQNLNHDAMYWYRQDPGQGLRLIYYSQIVNDFQKGDIAEGYSVSREKKESFPLTVTSAQKNPTAFYLCASKNVPTSNTEAFFGQGTRLTVV.

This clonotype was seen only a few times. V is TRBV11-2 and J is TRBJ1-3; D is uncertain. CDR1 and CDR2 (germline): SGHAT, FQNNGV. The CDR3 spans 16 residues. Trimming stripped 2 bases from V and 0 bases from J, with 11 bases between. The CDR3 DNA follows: TGTGCCAGCAGCTTATATGGTCAGTTCTCTGGAAACACCATATATTTT. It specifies CASSLYGQFSGNTIYF.

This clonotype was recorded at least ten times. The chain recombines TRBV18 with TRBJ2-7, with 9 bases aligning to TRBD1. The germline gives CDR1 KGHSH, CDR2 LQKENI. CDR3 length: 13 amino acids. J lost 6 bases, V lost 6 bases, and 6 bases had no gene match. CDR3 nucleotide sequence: TGTGCCAGCTCCCGTGGGACAGGGATCGAGCAGTACTTC. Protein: CASSRGTGIEQYF.

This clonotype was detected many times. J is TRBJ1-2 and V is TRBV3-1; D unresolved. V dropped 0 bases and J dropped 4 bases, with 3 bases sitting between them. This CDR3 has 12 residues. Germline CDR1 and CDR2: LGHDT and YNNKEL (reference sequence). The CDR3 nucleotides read TGTGCCAGCAGCCAAGAAGCCTATGGCTACACCTTC. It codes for CASSQEAYGYTF.

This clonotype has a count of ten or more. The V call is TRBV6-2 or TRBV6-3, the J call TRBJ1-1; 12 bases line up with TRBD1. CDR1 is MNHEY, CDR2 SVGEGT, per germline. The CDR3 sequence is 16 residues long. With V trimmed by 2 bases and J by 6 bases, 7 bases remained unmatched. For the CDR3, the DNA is TGTGCCAGCAGTTACGGTTGGGGACAGGGGGCACCTGAAGCTTTCTTT. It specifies CASSYGWGQGAPEAFF.

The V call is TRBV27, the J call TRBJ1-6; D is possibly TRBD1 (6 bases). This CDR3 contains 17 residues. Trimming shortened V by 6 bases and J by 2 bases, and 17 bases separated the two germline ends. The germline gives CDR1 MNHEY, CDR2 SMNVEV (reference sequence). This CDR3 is CASSDRGAGTYNSPLHF. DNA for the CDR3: TGTGCCAGCAGCGATAGGGGGGCAGGAACCTATAATTCACCCCTCCACTTT.

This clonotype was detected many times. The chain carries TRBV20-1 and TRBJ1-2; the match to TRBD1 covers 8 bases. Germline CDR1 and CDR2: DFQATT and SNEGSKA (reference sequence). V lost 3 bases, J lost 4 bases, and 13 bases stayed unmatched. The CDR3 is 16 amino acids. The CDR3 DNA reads TGCAGTGCTAGCCAATTCGGACAGGGCTCCTCCTATGGCTACACCTTC. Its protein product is CSASQFGQGSSYGYTF.

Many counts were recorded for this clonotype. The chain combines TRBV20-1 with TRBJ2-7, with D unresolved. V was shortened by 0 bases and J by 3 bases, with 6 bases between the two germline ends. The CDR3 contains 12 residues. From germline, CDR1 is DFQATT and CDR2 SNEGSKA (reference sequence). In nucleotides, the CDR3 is TGCAGTGCTAGAGAAGAAATCTACGAGCAGTACTTC. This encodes CSAREEIYEQYF.

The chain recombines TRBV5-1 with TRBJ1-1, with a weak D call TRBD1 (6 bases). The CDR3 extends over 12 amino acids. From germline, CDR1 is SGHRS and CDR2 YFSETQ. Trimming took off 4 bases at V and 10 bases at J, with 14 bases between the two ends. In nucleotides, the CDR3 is TGCGCCAGCAGCCTGACCCCAGGGGTAGCTTTCTTT. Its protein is CASSLTPGVAFF.

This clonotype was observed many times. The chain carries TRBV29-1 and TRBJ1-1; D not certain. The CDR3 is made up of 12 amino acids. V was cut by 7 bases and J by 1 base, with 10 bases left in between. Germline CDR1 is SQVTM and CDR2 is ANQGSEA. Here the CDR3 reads CSASEGNTEAFF. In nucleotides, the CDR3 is TGCAGCGCTTCAGAAGGGAACACTGAAGCTTTCTTT.

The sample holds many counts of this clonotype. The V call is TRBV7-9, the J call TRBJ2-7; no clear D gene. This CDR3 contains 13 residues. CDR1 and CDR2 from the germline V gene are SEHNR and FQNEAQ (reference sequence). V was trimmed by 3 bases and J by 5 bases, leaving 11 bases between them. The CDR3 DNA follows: TGTGCCAGCAGCTTGCCCCTCACCGACGAGCAGTACTTC. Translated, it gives CASSLPLTDEQYF.

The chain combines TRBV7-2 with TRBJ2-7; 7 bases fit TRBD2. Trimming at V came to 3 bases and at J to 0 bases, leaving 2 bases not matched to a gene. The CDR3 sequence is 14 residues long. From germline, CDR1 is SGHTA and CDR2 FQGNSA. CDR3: CASSLWDYSYEQYF. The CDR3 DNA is TGTGCCAGCAGCTTGTGGGACTACTCCTACGAGCAGTACTTC.

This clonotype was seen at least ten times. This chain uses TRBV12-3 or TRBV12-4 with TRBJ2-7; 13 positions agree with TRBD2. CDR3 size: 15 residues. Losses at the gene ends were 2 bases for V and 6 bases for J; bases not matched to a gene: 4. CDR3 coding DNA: TGTGCCAGCAGTTTAACTAGCGGGAGGGCCGGCGAGCAGTACTTC. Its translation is CASSLTSGRAGEQYF.

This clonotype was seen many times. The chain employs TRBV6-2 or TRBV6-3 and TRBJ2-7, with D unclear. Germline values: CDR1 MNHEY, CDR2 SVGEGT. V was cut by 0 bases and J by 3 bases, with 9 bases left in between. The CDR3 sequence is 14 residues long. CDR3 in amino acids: CASSYSPTDYEQYF. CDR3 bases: TGTGCCAGCAGTTACTCTCCGACCGACTACGAGCAGTACTTC.